This TCR beta chain was captured in a study of cytotoxic CD8 clonotypes in ibrutinib-treated CLL. The CDR3 totals 14 residues. The V and J ends lost 5 bases and 4 bases respectively, with 11 bases between them. CDR1 is SGHTA and CDR2 is FQGTGA in the germline V gene. Repertoires were generated with immunoSEQ multiplex PCR, while TCRdb's copy carries only in-frame clones and drops some. The sample consists of about 68,000 clones, more than 75% of them appearing once. This receptor was obtained from a human donor with chronic lymphocytic leukemia. The sequenced sample was PBMCs, obtained at disease progression, from a patient treated with ibrutinib. This chain connects TRBV7-3 to TRBJ2-2; D perhaps matches TRBD1 (5 bases). The CDR3 reads CASSQTARTGELFF. The CDR3 nucleotides read TGTGCCAGCAGCCAGACAGCGCGCACCGGGGAGCTGTTTTTT.